This T cell receptor beta chain was identified in a study of cytotoxic CD8 clonotypes in ibrutinib-treated CLL. Using immunoSEQ multiplex PCR, the repertoire was profiled, and TCRdb retains in-frame clones only, with some absent. The table records about 140,000 clones, about 75% of them present only once. The ends were cut back, 0 bases at V and 4 bases at J, with 10 bases in the middle. The germline V gene has CDR1 SGHDT and CDR2 YYEEEE. CDR3 length: 14 amino acids. The chain recombines TRBV5-6 with TRBJ1-1; D might be TRBD1 (5 bases). This TCR was sampled from a human donor with chronic lymphocytic leukemia. This sample comprised PBMCs, obtained after 24 months of ibrutinib treatment. The DNA for the CDR3 is TGTGCCAGCAGCTTGGGTGGGGGAGGCACTGAAGCTTTCTTT. The encoded protein is CASSLGGGGTEAFF.